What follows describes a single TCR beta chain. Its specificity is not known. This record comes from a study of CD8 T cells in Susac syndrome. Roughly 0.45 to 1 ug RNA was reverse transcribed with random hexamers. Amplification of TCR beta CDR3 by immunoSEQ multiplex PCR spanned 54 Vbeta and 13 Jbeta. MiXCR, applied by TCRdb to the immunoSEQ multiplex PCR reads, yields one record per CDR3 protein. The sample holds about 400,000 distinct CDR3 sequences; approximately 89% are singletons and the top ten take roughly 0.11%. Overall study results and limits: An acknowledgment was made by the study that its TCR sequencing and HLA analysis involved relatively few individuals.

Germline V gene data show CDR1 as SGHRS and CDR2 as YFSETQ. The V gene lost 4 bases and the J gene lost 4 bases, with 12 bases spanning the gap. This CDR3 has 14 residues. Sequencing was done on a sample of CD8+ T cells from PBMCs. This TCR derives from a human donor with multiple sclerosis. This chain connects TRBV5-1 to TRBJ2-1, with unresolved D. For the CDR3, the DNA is TGCGCCAGCAGCCCAGCTGCAGCGTACAATGAGCAGTTCTTC. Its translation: CASSPAAAYNEQFF.